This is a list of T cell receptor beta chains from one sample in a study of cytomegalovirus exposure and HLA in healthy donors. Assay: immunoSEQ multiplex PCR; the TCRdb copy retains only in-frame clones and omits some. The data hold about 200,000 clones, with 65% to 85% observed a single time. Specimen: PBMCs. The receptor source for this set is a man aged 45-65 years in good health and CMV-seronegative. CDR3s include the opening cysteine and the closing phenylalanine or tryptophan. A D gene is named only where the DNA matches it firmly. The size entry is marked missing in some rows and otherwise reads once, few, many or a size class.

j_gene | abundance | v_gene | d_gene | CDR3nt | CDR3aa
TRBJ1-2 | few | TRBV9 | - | TGTGCCAGCAGCCCCCTAGGGGAAGTTGGCTACACCTTC | CASSPLGEVGYTF
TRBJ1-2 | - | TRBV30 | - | TGTGCCTGGAGTGCTGCGCGGTATGACTACACCTTC | CAWSAARYDYTF
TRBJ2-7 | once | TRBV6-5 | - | TGTGCCAGTACCTACGGGAGTACCTACGAGCAGTACTTC | CASTYGSTYEQYF
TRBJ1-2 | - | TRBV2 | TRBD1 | TGTGCCAGCCTGACCAGGGGGGCGCCCGGCTACACCTTC | CASLTRGAPGYTF
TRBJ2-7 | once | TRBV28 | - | TGTGCCAGCAGTTCTTCTGGCGGGGTTGGCTACGAGCAGTACTTC | CASSSSGGVGYEQYF
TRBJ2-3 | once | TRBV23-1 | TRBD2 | TGCGCCAGCAGTCAAATACCACTAGCGGGGGATGTGGATACGCAGTATTTT | CASSQIPLAGDVDTQYF
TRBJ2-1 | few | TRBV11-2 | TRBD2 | TGTGCCAGCAGCTTTACTAGCGGGAGCTCCTACAATGAGCAGTTCTTC | CASSFTSGSSYNEQFF
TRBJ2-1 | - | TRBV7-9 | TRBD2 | TGTGCCAGCAGCCCTGGGACTAGCGAATACAATGAGCAGTTCTTC | CASSPGTSEYNEQFF
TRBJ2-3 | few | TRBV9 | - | TGTGCCAGCAGCCCGGCAAGCGGAGTCGTTGGTACGCAGTATTTT | CASSPASGVVGTQYF
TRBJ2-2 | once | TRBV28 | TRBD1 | TGTGCCAGCAGTTTAGTATGGGGACAGTTAAACACCGGGGAGCTGTTTTTT | CASSLVWGQLNTGELFF
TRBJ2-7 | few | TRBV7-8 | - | TGTGCCAGCAGCTTCCGGGACAACTACGAGCAGTACTTC | CASSFRDNYEQYF
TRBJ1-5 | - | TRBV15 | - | TGTGCCACCAGCAGAGGGTGGGAGGAGGGTCAGCCCCAGCATTTT | CATSRGWEEGQPQHF
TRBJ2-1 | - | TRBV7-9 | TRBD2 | TGTGCCAGCAGCTTAGGGCGGGAGAGCCCCTACAATGAGCAGTTCTTC | CASSLGRESPYNEQFF
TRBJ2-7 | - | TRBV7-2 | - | TGTGCCAGCAGCCCCCCTAGTTTGGTCCCGTACTTC | CASSPPSLVPYF
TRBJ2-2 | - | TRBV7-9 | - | TGTGCCAGCAGCTTGCCGGGTCCGGAGCTGTTTTTT | CASSLPGPELFF
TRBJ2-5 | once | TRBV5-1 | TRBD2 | TGCGCCAGCAGCTTGAAGGCGGGAGTAGGGCAAGAGACCCAGTACTTC | CASSLKAGVGQETQYF
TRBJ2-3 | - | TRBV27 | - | TGTGCCAGCAGTCTGCGCCCGGACTTCGGAGATACGCAGTATTTT | CASSLRPDFGDTQYF